This TCR beta chain originates from a study of shared clonotypes between healthy human individuals (dated by TCRdb to the early 2020s). The study in broad terms: A few men and a couple of women, aged 18 to 49 years, made up the cohort. For each donor, three plates each were used for CD4 naive and CD4 memory, two plates were used for CD8 naive, and one plate was used for CD8 memory. To estimate repertoire size and how much clonotype sharing occurs between individuals, the study deeply sequenced the blood TCR repertoires of a handful of healthy adults. Different laboratories and diverse techniques were used to prepare libraries and sequence TCR repertoires, to increase sequencing depth and limit assay-specific biases. Each donor's leukapheresis produced roughly between about 0.85 and 10 billion PBMCs. Study-level results and caveats: Based on pairwise subsampling, the degree of clonotype sharing among donors was expected to be affected by sequencing depth. Sampling was restricted to blood, and TCR repertoires in tissues likely differ from the TCR repertoires found in blood. The small number of donors limited the genetic and exposure-history diversity represented. Rarefaction of sorted-subset datasets indicated incomplete sequencing despite the large sequencing depth. Compared with non-shared clonotypes, clonotypes shared by all four sorted-subset donors had higher generation probabilities. Naive subsets generally had larger estimated clonotype richness than memory subsets did. Approximately 5% of naive CD4, around 3.5% of naive CD8, approximately 2.2% of memory CD4, and about 0.4% of memory CD8 clonotypes were shared across a handful of donors.

Remarks on this clone: Its antigen remains undetermined. Base-call qualities are not available, and no considerably larger clone is one nucleotide away.

Using the deep immunoSEQ assay, multiplex PCR amplified TCR CDR3 regions from genomic DNA. Extracted genomic DNA from each cell subset was distributed evenly across all wells of several immunoSEQ 96-well plates, and each plate was treated as a replicate. Each replicate PCR for sorted subsets received about 200 ng genomic DNA, equal to tens of thousands of T cell genomes. Purified libraries were quantified with a Qubit 3.0 fluorometer, sized on a Bioanalyzer 2100, and re-quantified with the KAPA Library Quantification kit. Every immunoSEQ 96-well plate was sequenced on a dedicated single-read 150-cycle Illumina NextSeq 550 flow cell. On the study's bioinformatics: Because the immunoSEQ output held only junctional sequences and lacked quality scores, the filtering could not match the filtering applied to full-length reads. Sequences were annotated with PyIR, a Python wrapper for IgBLAST v1.9, using IMGT germline references to assign V/J genes and CDR3. Reads were filtered out if the reads had weak V/J assignments (E-value above 1e-6), no CDR3, stop codons, out-of-frame junctions, or ambiguous translated residues. V3J clonotypes were defined as sequences sharing the same inferred V gene, J gene, and CDR3 amino acid sequence. To compute the percentage overlap between repertoires, the number of shared unique clonotypes was divided by the size of the smaller repertoire. Richness of each repertoire was evaluated using RTK rarefaction, the Chao1 estimator, and Recon v2.1 estimates of unobserved clonotypes. Generation probabilities for all TCRbeta clonotypes obtained by the gDNA method from four donors were computed using OLGA. TCRdb took over this immuneACCESS table, retaining in-frame rearrangements with V and J assigned. Such tables are incomplete; in checked studies, under half of the missing clones stem from an unresolved V gene, and the remainder is unexplained. V, J and clone size were drawn from that table, and D and trimming were deduced from the DNA. The sample table lists some 1,900,000 clones, approximately 95% of them with a count of one. The ten largest clones take up 0.9% to 1.5% of the sample.

CD8 naive samples consisted of CD45RO-negative cells that were positively selected for CCR7, yielding a CD45RA+CCR7+ population without TemRA cells. Healthy HIV-negative adults with no recently reported acute infections or vaccinations were included as donors. Only Caucasian adults living in Nashville, Tennessee, USA were represented among the donors. Blood was obtained by leukapheresis, after which PBMCs were separated by Ficoll-Histopaque density gradient centrifugation and cryopreserved in liquid nitrogen vapor phase. Analytical flow cytometry was used to check the purity and quantity of every magnetically sorted T cell population. Genomic DNA was isolated from each sorted fraction and quantified by UV absorbance on a Nanodrop 2000c. The CDR3, cysteine through phenylalanine, is 13 amino acids long. Here the CDR3 DNA is all that survives: 39 bases in frame from base 1. Sequences LNHDA (CDR1) and SQIVND (CDR2) are obtained from the germline V gene (reference sequence). The junction shows trimming of 5 bases on V and 3 bases on J, plus 11 bases between the germline ends.

The chain joins TRBV19 to TRBJ2-7, with a tentative D gene TRBD2 over 6 matching bases. Sequencing was done on a sample of naive CD8+ T cells sorted from blood. The intended sense of this specimen's cell subset or site label: CD45RA+CCR7+. This sequence was found in a man aged 18 to 35 in good health. The DNA is TGTGCCAGTAGTTCCGGACTATTCTACGAGCAGTACTTC. Translation gives CASSSGLFYEQYF.